Below, 20 T cell receptor beta chains from the same sample are listed, as sequenced in a study of a mutant IDH1 vaccine in newly diagnosed glioma. The sample's time point: week 47, end of study. With topical imiquimod, each dose of the vaccine consisted of 300 ug of mutant IDH1 20-mer peptide. Profiled with immunoSEQ multiplex PCR; TCRdb holds only in-frame clones, not every one. Of about 52,000 clones in the sample, over 75% were seen once. No antigen is known for these receptors. Sequenced here: PBMCs, sampled from a glioma patient whose treatment included an IDH1 peptide vaccine. The receptors here all came from a woman in her 40s with glioma. Some clones in this sample may be carry-over from other donors' samples.

The CDR3 coding sequence is TGTGCCAGCAGCCTGGTGCGGCTCACTGAAGCTTTCTTT. Its translation: CASSLVRLTEAFF. The chain uses TRBV4-2 and TRBJ1-1, with no clear D. From germline, CDR1 is LGHNA and CDR2 YNFKEQ. The CDR3 has 13 residues. V was pared by 4 bases and J by 4 bases, with 10 bases between.

V is TRBV29-1 and J is TRBJ1-2; the match to TRBD1 covers 7 bases. After removal of 8 bases from V and 9 bases from J, the junction contained 15 bases not matched to a gene. The length of the CDR3 is 13 residues. Germline V gene lookup returns CDR1 SQVTM and CDR2 ANQGSEA. CDR3 loop: CSTRDSLFGRYTF. The CDR3 DNA reads TGCAGCACCCGGGACAGCCTCTTCGGTCGCTACACCTTC.

The genes are TRBV9 and TRBJ2-5, with TRBD2 matching over 11 bases. J was trimmed by 4 bases and V by 0 bases; bases with no gene match: 2. The CDR3 length is 15 residues. CDR1 is SGDLS and CDR2 is YYNGEE in the germline V gene. In DNA form, the CDR3 reads TGTGCCAGCAGCGTAGTACTAGCGGGGGTAGAGACCCAGTACTTC. Residues: CASSVVLAGVETQYF.

V is TRBV7-2 and J is TRBJ2-3; a weak D match, TRBD2 (6 bases). Trimming cost V 5 bases and J 1 base, with 10 bases left between them. The CDR3 extends over 14 amino acids. Germline V CDR1 and CDR2: SGHTA, FQGNSA. DNA of the CDR3: TGTGCCAGCAGCGTAACGGGGGGCACAGATACGCAGTATTTT. As protein: CASSVTGGTDTQYF. The full variable domain, its missing parts supplied by reference TRBV7-2 and TRBJ2-3, is GAGVSQSPSNKVTEKGKDVELRCDPISGHTALYWYRQSLGQGLEFLIYFQGNSAPDKSGLPSDRFSAERTGGSVSTLTIQRTQQEDSAVYLCASSVTGGTDTQYFGPGTRLTVL.

This clone has only one observation. The CDR3 is CSVESGLEETQYF. DNA of the CDR3: TGCAGCGTTGAGTCAGGACTGGAAGAGACCCAGTACTTC. V usage is TRBV29-1 and J usage is TRBJ2-5, with TRBD2 as a possible D gene (5 bases). V shed 3 bases and J shed 3 bases, with 11 bases lying between them. CDR3 size: 13 residues. Germline V gene sequence: CDR1 SQVTM, CDR2 ANQGSEA.

The chain has TRBV7-8 and TRBJ2-7; D is perhaps TRBD1 (6 bases). Germline lookup yields CDR1 SGHVS and CDR2 FQNEAQ. The CDR3 has 17 amino acids. Trimming shortened V by 5 bases and J by 1 base, and 21 bases separated the two germline ends. CDR3 sequence reads: CASSPVKSDSLSYEQYF. The CDR3 DNA reads TGTGCCAGCAGCCCGGTTAAATCGGACAGCCTTTCCTACGAGCAGTACTTC. The complete variable domain, with remaining parts taken from reference TRBV7-8 and TRBJ2-7, reads GAGVSQSPRYKVAKRGQDVALRCDPISGHVSLFWYQQALGQGPEFLTYFQNEAQLDKSGLPSDRFFAERPEGSVSTLKIQRTQQEDSAVYLCASSPVKSDSLSYEQYFGPGTRLTVT.

As concerns this clone: The junction departs from germline at one end; a sequencing error may be responsible. The chain is built from TRBV29-1 and TRBJ2-7, with 9 bases matching TRBD2. The CDR3 contains 14 residues. Looked up from germline, CDR1 is SQVTM and CDR2 is ANQGSEA. CDR3 sequence reads: CGVVGLAGTYEQYF. CDR3 coding DNA: TGCGGCGTTGTGGGTCTAGCGGGAACCTACGAGCAGTACTTC.

The CDR3 region has the DNA TGTGCCAGCAGCCCCAAGCACGGCAATGAGCAGTTCTTC. As protein: CASSPKHGNEQFF. This chain connects TRBV9 to TRBJ2-1; D not certain. Germline V gene sequence: CDR1 SGDLS, CDR2 YYNGEE. The CDR3 length is 13 residues. With 4 bases removed from V and 6 bases from J, the gap between germline ends came to 11 bases.

Turning to this clone: A single base separates this from a much larger clone, so it may be a read error. The gene calls are TRBV25-1 and TRBJ1-5; D may be TRBD1 (6 bases). The CDR3 is 14 residues long. Looked up from germline, CDR1 is MGHDK and CDR2 is SYGVNS. CDR3 sequence: CATSEGGVNQPQHF. The CDR3 DNA is TGTGCCACCAGTGAAGGGGGAGTCAATCAGCCCCAGCATTTT.

The J gene is TRBJ2-3, the V gene TRBV11-2; D remains ambiguous. The CDR3 is made up of 15 amino acids. V was cut by 2 bases and J by 0 bases, with 9 bases left in between. In germline, CDR1 is SGHAT, CDR2 FQNNGV. The CDR3 protein is CASSLLIPSTDTQYF. The CDR3 region has the DNA TGTGCCAGCAGCTTACTGATCCCTAGCACAGATACGCAGTATTTT. Full variable domain (rest looked up from reference TRBV11-2 and TRBJ2-3): EAGVAQSPRYKIIEKRQSVAFWCNPISGHATLYWYQQILGQGPKLLIQFQNNGVVDDSQLPKDRFSAERLKGVDSTLKIQPAKLEDSAVYLCASSLLIPSTDTQYFGPGTRLTVL.

This clone came up a few times. The V gene is TRBV6-5, the J gene TRBJ2-3; 8 nucleotides match TRBD2. Germline loops: CDR1 MNHEY, CDR2 SVGAGI. J was trimmed by 0 bases and V by 8 bases; bases with no gene match: 7. The CDR3 is 15 amino acids. CDR3 amino acids: CASSQAGASTDTQYF. The CDR3 nucleotides are TGTGCCAGCTCCCAAGCGGGAGCTAGCACAGATACGCAGTATTTT.

Of note for this clone: The junction does not match germline at one end; this may be a read error. This sequence joins TRBV7-7 and TRBJ2-1, with a weak D call TRBD1 (6 bases). CDR3 size: 13 residues. Germline assignment: CDR1 SSHAT and CDR2 FNYEAQ (reference sequence). CDR3 coding DNA: TGTGCTAGCAGCTTGGGACAAAACAATGAGCAGTTCTTC. Its translation is CASSLGQNNEQFF. The full variable domain, in which reference TRBV7-7 and TRBJ2-1 provide the parts outside the CDR3, is GAGVSQSPRYKVTKRGQDVTLRCDPISSHATLYWYQQALGQGPEFLTYFNYEAQPDKSGLPSDRFSAERPEGSISTLTIQRTEQRDSAMYRCASSLGQNNEQFFGPGTRLTVL.

The chain carries TRBV27 and TRBJ2-7; D is perhaps TRBD1 (6 bases). Germline values: CDR1 MNHEY, CDR2 SMNVEV (reference sequence). V gave up 0 bases and J gave up 2 bases, with 11 bases separating them. The CDR3 spans 15 residues. CDR3 residues: CASSLSGTLTYEQYF. The CDR3 DNA follows: TGTGCCAGCAGTTTATCCGGGACATTAACCTACGAGCAGTACTTC.

This clone was detected a few times. V is TRBV29-1 and J is TRBJ2-5; D gene uncertain. The CDR3 has 11 residues. The V and J ends lost 4 bases and 5 bases respectively, with 8 bases between them. CDR1 is SQVTM, CDR2 ANQGSEA, per germline. Here the CDR3 DNA reads TGCAGCGTTGGCGAGACGGAGACCCAGTACTTC. Its translation: CSVGETETQYF.

The CDR3 protein is CASSETPMGSPLHF. Here the CDR3 DNA reads TGTGCCAGCAGTGAGACACCGATGGGCTCACCCCTCCACTTT. The chain recombines TRBV9 with TRBJ1-6; no definite D call. V was pared by 5 bases and J by 10 bases, with 16 bases between. This CDR3 has 14 amino acids. Per the germline V gene, CDR1 is SGDLS and CDR2 is YYNGEE.

In the case of this clone: One end of the junction fails to match germline, which may point to a read error. The CDR3 here is CASSSRRGGLKTEAFF. The CDR3 DNA reads TGTGCCAGCAGCTCGCGGAGAGGGGGCTTGAAGACTGAAGCTTTCTTT. This rearrangement joins TRBV7-2 to TRBJ1-1, with TRBD1 matching 7 bases. This CDR3 comprises 16 residues. Germline CDR1 and CDR2: SGHTA and FQGNSA.

The genes are TRBV19 and TRBJ2-7, with 7 bases that match TRBD2. The CDR3 covers 13 residues. Germline V gene sequence: CDR1 LNHDA, CDR2 SQIVND (reference sequence). The V and J ends lost 3 bases and 1 base, in that order; junction bases with no gene match: 0. The CDR3: CASSIGGSYEQYF. CDR3 nucleotides: TGTGCCAGTAGTATCGGGGGGTCCTACGAGCAGTACTTC.

This rearrangement joins TRBV11-1 to TRBJ1-4; 9 bases fit TRBD1. The germline V gene has CDR1 SGHAT and CDR2 FQDESV (reference sequence). The CDR3 covers 14 residues. With V trimmed by 5 bases and J by 8 bases, 6 bases remained unmatched. In DNA, the CDR3 is TGTGCCAGCAGCCGGACAGGGGTGGAAGAAAAACTGTTTTTT. This sequence encodes CASSRTGVEEKLFF.

The J gene is TRBJ2-7, the V gene TRBV10-3; 11 bases map to TRBD1. Germline V CDR1 and CDR2: ENHRY, SYGVKD. V was clipped by 4 bases and J by 3 bases; unmatched bases: 2. There are 14 residues in the CDR3. CDR3 sequence reads: CAISAGTGGYEQYF. CDR3 bases: TGTGCCATCAGTGCCGGGACAGGGGGCTACGAGCAGTACTTC.

The chain has TRBV5-1 and TRBJ2-1; a possible D gene is TRBD1 (5 bases). The V end lost 4 bases, the J end lost 3 bases, and 11 bases lay between the germline ends. The germline V gene encodes CDR1 SGHRS and CDR2 YFSETQ. The CDR3 covers 14 residues. The CDR3 bases are TGCGCCAGCAGCGACTCCCAGGGCTACAATGAGCAGTTCTTC. Translation gives CASSDSQGYNEQFF.